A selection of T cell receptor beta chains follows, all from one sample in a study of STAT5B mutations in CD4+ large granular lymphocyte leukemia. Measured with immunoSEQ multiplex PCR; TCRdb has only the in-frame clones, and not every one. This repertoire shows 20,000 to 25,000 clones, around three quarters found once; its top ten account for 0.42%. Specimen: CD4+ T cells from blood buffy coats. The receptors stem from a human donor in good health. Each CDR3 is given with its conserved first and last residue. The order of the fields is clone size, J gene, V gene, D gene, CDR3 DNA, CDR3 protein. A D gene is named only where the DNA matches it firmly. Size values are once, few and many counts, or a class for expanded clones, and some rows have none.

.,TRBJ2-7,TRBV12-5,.,TGTGCTAGTGGTTTGGTAGGGTTCGTCCGAGACAGCGAATACGAGCAGTACTTC,CASGLVGFVRDSEYEQYF
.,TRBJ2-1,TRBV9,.,TGTGCCAGCAGCGTTTTTGCGGGAACGCCCTACAATGAGCAGTTCTTC,CASSVFAGTPYNEQFF
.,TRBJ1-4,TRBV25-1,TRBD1,TGTGCCAGCAGTGAGGGGACAGGGTTCGAAAAACTGTTTTTT,CASSEGTGFEKLFF
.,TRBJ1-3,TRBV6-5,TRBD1,TGTGCCAGCAGTCTCCGGGACAGCCCTGGAAACACCATATATTTT,CASSLRDSPGNTIYF
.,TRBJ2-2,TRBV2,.,TGTGCCAGCAGTTTGAGACCCGCGGCCGGGGAGCTGTTTTTT,CASSLRPAAGELFF
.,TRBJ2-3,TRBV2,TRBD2,TGTGCCAGGGCGACTAGCGGGAGGTCAGATACGCAGTATTTT,CARATSGRSDTQYF
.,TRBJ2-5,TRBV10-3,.,TGTGCCATCAAAGGGCCGAACTTAGAGGAGACCCAGTACTTC,CAIKGPNLEETQYF
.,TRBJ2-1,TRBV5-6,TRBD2,TGTGCCAGCAGCTTTATAGCGGGAGGGAACTACAATGAGCAGTTCTTC,CASSFIAGGNYNEQFF
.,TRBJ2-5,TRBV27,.,TGTGCCAGCAGTTTATGGGGACCCCAAGAGACCCAGTACTTC,CASSLWGPQETQYF
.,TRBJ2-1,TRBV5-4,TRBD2,TGTGCCAGCAGCGGAAACTCGGGAGGCTCCTACAATGAGCAGTTCTTC,CASSGNSGGSYNEQFF
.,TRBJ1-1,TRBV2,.,TGTGCCAGCAAGGATAGGTGGTCGGGACCGCAAGCTTTCTTT,CASKDRWSGPQAFF
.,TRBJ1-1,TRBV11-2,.,TGTGCCAGCAGCGAACAGCCGAACACTGAAGCTTTCTTT,CASSEQPNTEAFF
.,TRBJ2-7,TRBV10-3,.,TGTGCCATCAGTGAGTCGCTAGCGAGGGAGCAGTACTTC,CAISESLAREQYF
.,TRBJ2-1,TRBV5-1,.,TGCGCCAGCAGGGAGGAGGGAGCACCCTACAATGAGCAGTTCTTC,CASREEGAPYNEQFF
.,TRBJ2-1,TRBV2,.,TGTGCCAGCAGGCTAACTAGTGCCGCCCACAATGAGCAGTTCTTC,CASRLTSAAHNEQFF
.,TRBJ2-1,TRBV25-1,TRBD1,TGTGCCAGCAGTAGACAGGGGAATGAGCAGTTCTTC,CASSRQGNEQFF
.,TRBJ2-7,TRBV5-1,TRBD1,TGCGCCAGCAGCGGAGGACAGGTCGGCTCCTACGAGCAGTACTTC,CASSGGQVGSYEQYF
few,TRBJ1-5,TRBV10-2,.,TGCGCCAGCAGTGAGATGGAGGGGTTGGGTCAGCCCCAGCATTTT,CASSEMEGLGQPQHF
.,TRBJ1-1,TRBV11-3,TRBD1,TGTGCCAGCAGCTCGACAGGGGGGAAAGCTTTCTTT,CASSSTGGKAFF
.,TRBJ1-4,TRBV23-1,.,TGCGCCAGCAGTCACCTCACCCGGGGGTCCAAAGAGAATGAAAAACTGTTTTTT,CASSHLTRGSKENEKLFF
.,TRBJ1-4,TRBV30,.,TGTGCCTGGAGTCCCCGTGGAGGGCGGGGTGAAAAACTGTTTTTT,CAWSPRGGRGEKLFF
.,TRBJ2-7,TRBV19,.,TGTGCCAGTGCAAGAACAGGGACCTCCTACGAGCAGTACTTC,CASARTGTSYEQYF
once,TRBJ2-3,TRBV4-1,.,TGCGCCAGCAGCCAAGTCCTCACAGATACGCAGTATTTT,CASSQVLTDTQYF
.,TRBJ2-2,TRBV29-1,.,TGCAGCGTTGGAATGACTCTTGCTACCGGGGAGCTGTTTTTT,CSVGMTLATGELFF
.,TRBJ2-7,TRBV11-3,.,TGTGCCAGCAGCTCCGACCCCTCAAGAGACTACGAGCAGTACTTC,CASSSDPSRDYEQYF
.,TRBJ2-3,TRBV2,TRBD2,TGTGCCAGCAGTGAGGGAGCGGGGTACACAGATACGCAGTATTTT,CASSEGAGYTDTQYF
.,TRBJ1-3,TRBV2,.,TGTGCCAGCAGTGATCTAGGGTACGGCTCTGGAAACACCATATATTTT,CASSDLGYGSGNTIYF
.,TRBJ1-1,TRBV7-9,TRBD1,TGTGCCAGCAGCTACCTCTACAGGGGACACACTGAAGCTTTCTTT,CASSYLYRGHTEAFF
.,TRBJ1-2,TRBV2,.,TGTGCCAGCAGGAAAGATGTTAACTATGGCTACACCTTC,CASRKDVNYGYTF
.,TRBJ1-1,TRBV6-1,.,TGTGCCAGCAGTGAAGCTGGGGCCTTGAACACTGAAGCTTTCTTT,CASSEAGALNTEAFF
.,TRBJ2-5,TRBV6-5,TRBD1,TGTGCCAGCAGGAGGACAGGGTTGGTGAAGACCCAGTACTTC,CASRRTGLVKTQYF
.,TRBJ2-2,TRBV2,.,TGTGCCAGCAGTGACGGGGCGAACACCGGGGAGCTGTTTTTT,CASSDGANTGELFF
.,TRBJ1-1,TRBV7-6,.,TGTGCCAGCAGCTCCAGGGGAGCGGACACTGAAGCTTTCTTT,CASSSRGADTEAFF
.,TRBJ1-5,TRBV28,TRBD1,TGTGCCAGCAGCCGGGACAGGGGGTCAGGCAATCAGCCCCAGCATTTT,CASSRDRGSGNQPQHF
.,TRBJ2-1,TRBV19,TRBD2,TGTGCCAGCCTAGCGGGGCCCTACAATGAGCAGTTCTTC,CASLAGPYNEQFF
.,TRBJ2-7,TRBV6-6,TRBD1,TGTGCCAGCAGCGACGGGGGACAGGGGCTATACGAGCAGTACTTC,CASSDGGQGLYEQYF
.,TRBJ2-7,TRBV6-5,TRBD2,TGTGCCAGCCCTCGGGAGGCCCGGGACGAGCAGTACTTC,CASPREARDEQYF
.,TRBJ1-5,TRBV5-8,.,TGTGCCAGCAGCTTGGATAGGGGGGGTAGCAATCAGCCCCAGCATTTT,CASSLDRGGSNQPQHF
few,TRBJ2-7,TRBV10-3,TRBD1,TGTGCCATCAGTGACAGGGGACAGACCTACGAGCAGTACTTC,CAISDRGQTYEQYF
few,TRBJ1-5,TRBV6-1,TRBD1,TGTGCCAGCAGCGGACAGGTTGCTCAGCCCCAGCATTTT,CASSGQVAQPQHF
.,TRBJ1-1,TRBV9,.,TGTGCCAGCAGCGCTAATAGGGGGTGGACCTCAATGAACACTGAAGCTTTCTTT,CASSANRGWTSMNTEAFF
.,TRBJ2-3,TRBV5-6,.,TGTGCCAGCAGCTTGTGGTCTGGATCTAGCACAGATACGCAGTATTTT,CASSLWSGSSTDTQYF